What follows are 10 T cell receptor beta chains derived from one specimen sequenced in a study of blood T cells in healthy people across ages (dated by TCRdb to the mid-2010s). Library preparation used 5' RACE. Sequencing took place on an Illumina HiSeq 2500. The second PCR ran for about 6 to 11 cycles and used a J-beta primer mix along with a sample-barcoded 5' primer. TCRdb reprocessed the public reads (quality trimming at Q25 with fastp, clone calling with MiXCR) and kept in-frame beta chains. One record per CDR3 amino acid sequence lists the most common genes and DNA. Across this sample there are over a million distinct CDR3 sequences, with 40% to 50% seen only once. About 19% of the sample is taken by the ten largest. Sequencing was carried out using blood. Receptors originate from a woman aged 55-75 years in good health.

This clonotype was found a few times. The rearrangement links TRBV24-1 to TRBJ2-1; a possible D gene is TRBD2 (6 bases). Germline V gives CDR1 KGHDR, CDR2 SFDVKD. The length of the CDR3 is 14 residues. The ends were cut back, 10 bases at V and 0 bases at J, with 12 bases in the middle. CDR3 in amino acids: CATGLATSYNEQFF. The CDR3 coding sequence is TGTGCCACGGGGCTAGCGACCTCCTACAATGAGCAGTTCTTC.

The CDR3 coding sequence is TGTGCCAGTACCCTAGCGGGAGCCGGCCGAGGCACCGGGGAGCTGTTTTTT. The encoded protein is CASTLAGAGRGTGELFF. V usage is TRBV19 and J usage is TRBJ2-2; the match to TRBD2 covers 10 bases. V shed 7 bases, J shed 4 bases, and the junction held 12 bases outside the gene matches. There are 17 residues in the CDR3. Germline V lookup: CDR1 LNHDA, CDR2 SQIVND (reference sequence).

This clonotype was detected only a few times. The chain employs TRBV20-1 and TRBJ2-3; possibly TRBD1 or TRBD2 for D (5 bases each). Germline CDR1 and CDR2: DFQATT and SNEGSKA (reference sequence). The CDR3 consists of 14 residues. V was cut by 1 base and J by 8 bases, with 16 bases left in between. In DNA, the CDR3 is TGCAGTGCTAGAGCCGGGGCGAGCCAGGGTACGCAGTATTTT. Protein sequence: CSARAGASQGTQYF.

In nucleotides, the CDR3 is TGTGCCAGCAGCTTAACTAGCGGGGAATCCTACGAGCAGTACTTC. Its protein product is CASSLTSGESYEQYF. This chain uses TRBV11-2 with TRBJ2-7, with 10 bases fitting TRBD2. The germline V gene has CDR1 SGHAT and CDR2 FQNNGV. The CDR3 is 15 residues long. V was pared by 2 bases and J by 1 base, with 2 bases of the junction left unmatched.

This clonotype was seen only a few times. The rearrangement joins TRBV18 to TRBJ2-1; 8 bases agree with TRBD1. Germline CDR1 and CDR2: KGHSH and LQKENI. This CDR3 region has 14 residues. V dropped 3 bases and J dropped 11; count of bases not matched to a gene: 9. CDR3 loop: CASSPRDRTMKQFF. CDR3 coding DNA: TGTGCCAGCTCACCCCGGGACAGGACAATGAAGCAGTTCTTC. Looking up the rest from reference TRBV18 and TRBJ2-1 gives the full variable domain: NAGVMQNPRHLVRRRGQEARLRCSPMKGHSHVYWYRQLPEEGLKFMVYLQKENIIDESGMPKERFSAEFPKEGPSILRIQQVVRGDSAAYFCASSPRDRTMKQFFGPGTRLTVL.

J is TRBJ2-1 and V is TRBV5-4; D not resolved. CDR3 length: 14 amino acids. Germline assignment: CDR1 SGHNT and CDR2 YYREEE (reference sequence). Trimming removed 7 bases from V and 0 bases from J, with 11 bases in between. The CDR3 DNA reads as TGTGCCAGCCTCGATAGGAGCTCCTACAATGAGCAGTTCTTC. It is translated as CASLDRSSYNEQFF.

The J gene is TRBJ2-4, the V gene TRBV2; D unclear. The tail of the sequence fits TRBJ2-7 better, so the J call may be wrong. CDR1 is SNHLY and CDR2 is FYNNEI in the germline V gene. The CDR3 extends over 14 amino acids. The CDR3 DNA reads TGTGCCAGCAGCATATTAAAATACCTGGACGAGCAGTACTTC. Amino acid sequence: CASSILKYLDEQYF.

The J gene is TRBJ1-4, the V gene TRBV6-5; D is ambiguous. This CDR3 has 13 residues. CDR1 is MNHEY and CDR2 is SVGAGI in the germline V gene. With 6 bases removed from V and 7 bases from J, the gap between germline ends came to 12 bases. The DNA for the CDR3 is TGTGCCAGCAGACAAGCGTATGGTGAAAAACTGTTTTTT. As protein: CASRQAYGEKLFF.

This clonotype showed up just a few times. The chain couples TRBV28 to TRBJ2-7; D remains ambiguous. The CDR3 consists of 12 residues. Trimming left V 3 bases short and J 7 bases short, with 10 bases between. The germline V gene encodes CDR1 MDHEN and CDR2 SYDVKM. The CDR3 loop is CASSFKLGEQYF. CDR3 bases: TGTGCCAGCAGTTTTAAGTTAGGTGAGCAGTACTTC.

The chain recombines TRBV5-1 with TRBJ2-7; 8 nucleotides line up with TRBD2. J was trimmed by 3 bases and V by 0 bases; bases with no gene match: 5. This CDR3 comprises 15 residues. CDR1 is SGHRS, CDR2 YFSETQ, per germline. Written as DNA, the CDR3 is TGCGCCAGCAGCTTGGGCGGGACTAGGGACTACGAGCAGTACTTC. Translating it yields CASSLGGTRDYEQYF.